The present entry profiles one T cell receptor (beta chain) with its context. The antigen is unknown. Assay: immunoSEQ multiplex PCR; the TCRdb copy retains only in-frame clones and omits some. The table includes under 300,000 clones, approximately 65% detected once. V gave up 5 bases and J gave up 5 bases; unmatched junction bases: 5. Germline CDR1 reads SGHTA; CDR2 reads FQGNSA. This CDR3 comprises 14 residues. The sample belongs to a study of shared clonotypes between healthy human individuals. Points from the study as a whole: Generation probabilities of non-shared clonotypes were lower (relative to those shared by all four donors).

What was sequenced was memory CD4+ T cells sorted from blood. Regarding subset: CD45RA-negative fraction. The clonotype was recovered from a man aged 25 to 45 in good health. V gene TRBV7-2 combines with J gene TRBJ1-5; TRBD1 matches 8 bases. The chain's CDR3 is CASSPTGVDQPQHF. The DNA of the CDR3 is TGTGCCAGCAGCCCGACAGGGGTGGATCAGCCCCAGCATTTT. The full variable domain, its missing parts supplied by reference TRBV7-2 and TRBJ1-5, is GAGVSQSPSNKVTEKGKDVELRCDPISGHTALYWYRQSLGQGLEFLIYFQGNSAPDKSGLPSDRFSAERTGGSVSTLTIQRTQQEDSAVYLCASSPTGVDQPQHFGDGTRLSIL.